What follows are 6 T cell receptor beta chains derived from one specimen sequenced in a study of a mutant IDH1 vaccine in newly diagnosed glioma. The time point was: week 47, end of study. The study gave 300 ug of mutant IDH1 20-mer peptide per vaccine dose, with topical imiquimod. Data came from immunoSEQ multiplex PCR; TCRdb stores just in-frame clones and leaves some out. The table includes about 94,000 clones, roughly 86% detected once. These receptors have no known antigen. Specimen: PBMCs, collected from a glioma patient whose treatment included an IDH1 peptide vaccine. Receptors originate from a woman between 45 and 60 years old with glioma.

The rearrangement joins TRBV10-3 to TRBJ2-2; TRBD1 matches 8 bases. The CDR3 length is 15 residues. The germline V gene has CDR1 ENHRY and CDR2 SYGVKD. The junction had 1 base not matched to a gene; V was cut back by 4 bases and J by 0 bases. This CDR3 reads CAISVGQANTGELFF. CDR3 bases: TGTGCCATCAGTGTGGGACAGGCGAACACCGGGGAGCTGTTTTTT.

V usage is TRBV9 and J usage is TRBJ2-1, with 7 bases identical to TRBD1. CDR3 length: 14 amino acids. J lost 10 bases, V lost 3 bases, and 10 bases had no gene match. Per the germline V gene, CDR1 is SGDLS and CDR2 is YYNGEE. The CDR3: CASSEQGLPQEQFF. The CDR3 nucleotides read TGTGCCAGCAGCGAACAGGGGCTCCCTCAGGAGCAGTTCTTC.

A few counts support this clone. V and J are TRBV29-1 and TRBJ2-5, with a weak D call TRBD1 (6 bases). This CDR3 has 12 residues. V lost 4 bases to trimming and J lost 7 bases, with 13 bases between them. In germline, CDR1 is SQVTM, CDR2 ANQGSEA. The chain's CDR3 is CSVAGAGGTQYF. The DNA of the CDR3 is TGCAGCGTTGCAGGGGCAGGCGGGACCCAGTACTTC.

This clone has only one observation. The chain links TRBV4-1 to TRBJ2-1; 8 bases agree with TRBD2. Germline CDR1 is MGHRA and CDR2 is YSYEKL. The V and J ends lost 4 bases and 4 bases, in that order; junction bases with no gene match: 6. The CDR3 has 15 amino acids. CDR3 sequence: CASSRAGEGYNEQFF. The CDR3 DNA reads as TGCGCCAGCAGCCGAGCGGGAGAAGGGTACAATGAGCAGTTCTTC.

The genes are TRBV29-1 and TRBJ2-2; 7 nucleotides agree with TRBD1. The germline V gene encodes CDR1 SQVTM and CDR2 ANQGSEA. The CDR3 spans 15 residues. The V and J ends lost 6 bases and 2 bases, in that order; junction bases with no gene match: 9. The CDR3 sequence: CSVTRQGDNTGELFF. The DNA for the CDR3 is TGCAGCGTGACTCGACAGGGAGATAACACCGGGGAGCTGTTTTTT.

This chain uses TRBV11-1 with TRBJ2-1; 7 nucleotides match TRBD2. CDR3 length: 14 residues. CDR1 and CDR2 (germline): SGHAT, FQDESV (reference sequence). Trimming at V came to 6 bases and at J to 3 bases, leaving 5 bases not matched to a gene. CDR3 bases: TGTGCCAGCAGGGTGGAGCGGGGCTACAATGAGCAGTTCTTC. This translates into CASRVERGYNEQFF.